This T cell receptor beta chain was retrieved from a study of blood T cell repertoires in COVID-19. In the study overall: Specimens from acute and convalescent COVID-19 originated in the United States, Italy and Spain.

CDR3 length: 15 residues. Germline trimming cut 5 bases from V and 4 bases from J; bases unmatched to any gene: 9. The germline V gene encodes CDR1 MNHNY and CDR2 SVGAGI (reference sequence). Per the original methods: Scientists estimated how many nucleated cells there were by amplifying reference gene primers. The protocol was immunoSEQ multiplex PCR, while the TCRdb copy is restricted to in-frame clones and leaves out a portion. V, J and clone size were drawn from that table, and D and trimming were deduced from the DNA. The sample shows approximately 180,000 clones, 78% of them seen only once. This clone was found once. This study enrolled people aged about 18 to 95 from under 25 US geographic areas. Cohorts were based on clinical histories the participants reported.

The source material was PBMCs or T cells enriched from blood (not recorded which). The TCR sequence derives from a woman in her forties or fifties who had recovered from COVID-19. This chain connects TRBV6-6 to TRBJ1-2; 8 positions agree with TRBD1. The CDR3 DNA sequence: TGTGCCAGCAGTAAACAGGGGGGCGTTAGCTATGGCTACACCTTC. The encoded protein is CASSKQGGVSYGYTF.